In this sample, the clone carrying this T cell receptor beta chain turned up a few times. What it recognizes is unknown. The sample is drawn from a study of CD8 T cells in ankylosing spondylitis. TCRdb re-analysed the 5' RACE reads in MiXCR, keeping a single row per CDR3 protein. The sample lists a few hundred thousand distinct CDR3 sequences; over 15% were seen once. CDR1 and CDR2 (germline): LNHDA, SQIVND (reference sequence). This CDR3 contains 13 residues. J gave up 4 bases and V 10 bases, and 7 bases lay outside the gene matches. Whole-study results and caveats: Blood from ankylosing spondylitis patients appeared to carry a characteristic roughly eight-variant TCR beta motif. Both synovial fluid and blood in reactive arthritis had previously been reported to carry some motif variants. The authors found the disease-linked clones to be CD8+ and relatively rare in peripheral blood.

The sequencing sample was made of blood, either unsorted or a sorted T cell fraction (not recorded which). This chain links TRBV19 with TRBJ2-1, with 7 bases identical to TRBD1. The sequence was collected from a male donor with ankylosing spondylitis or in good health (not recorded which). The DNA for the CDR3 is TGTGCCACTTCAGGGGGATTATACAATGAGCAGTTCTTC. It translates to CATSGGLYNEQFF.